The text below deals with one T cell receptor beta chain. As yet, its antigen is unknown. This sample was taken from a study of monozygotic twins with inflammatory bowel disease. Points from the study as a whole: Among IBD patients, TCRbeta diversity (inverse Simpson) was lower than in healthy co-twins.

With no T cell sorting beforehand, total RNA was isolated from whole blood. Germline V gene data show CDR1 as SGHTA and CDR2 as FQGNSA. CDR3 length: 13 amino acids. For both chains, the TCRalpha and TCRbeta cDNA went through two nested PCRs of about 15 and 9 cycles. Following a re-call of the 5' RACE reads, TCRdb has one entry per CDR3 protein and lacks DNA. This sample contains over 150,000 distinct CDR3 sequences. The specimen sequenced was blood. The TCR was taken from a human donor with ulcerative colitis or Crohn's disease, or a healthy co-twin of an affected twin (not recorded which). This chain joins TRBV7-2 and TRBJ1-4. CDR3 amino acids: CASSLARSEKLFF.